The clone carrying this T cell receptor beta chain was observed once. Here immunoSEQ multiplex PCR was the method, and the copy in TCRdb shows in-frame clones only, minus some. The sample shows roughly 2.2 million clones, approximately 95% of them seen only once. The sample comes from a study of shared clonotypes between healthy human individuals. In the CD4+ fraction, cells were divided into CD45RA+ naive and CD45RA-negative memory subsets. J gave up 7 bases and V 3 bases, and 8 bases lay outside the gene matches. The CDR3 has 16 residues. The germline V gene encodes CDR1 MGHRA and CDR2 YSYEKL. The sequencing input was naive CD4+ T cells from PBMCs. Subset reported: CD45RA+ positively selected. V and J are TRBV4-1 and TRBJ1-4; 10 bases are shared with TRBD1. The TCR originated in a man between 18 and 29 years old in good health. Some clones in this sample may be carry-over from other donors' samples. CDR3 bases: TGCGCCAGCAGCCACCCCGTCCGGGACAGGGGTGAAAAACTGTTTTTT. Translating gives CASSHPVRDRGEKLFF.